These T cell receptor beta chains were read from a single sample in a study of blood T cell repertoires in COVID-19. The protocol was immunoSEQ multiplex PCR, while the TCRdb copy is restricted to in-frame clones and leaves out a portion. Among under 250,000 clones listed, approximately 83% were seen once. The material sequenced was peripheral blood. The receptors originated from a man aged 45-60 years with active or convalescent COVID-19. The CDR3 runs from the conserved cysteine through the conserved F or W. A D gene is named only where the DNA matches it firmly. Clone sizes are given selectively: once, few, many, or a class where the clone is expanded.

j_call,d_call,v_call,clone_size,cdr3_aa,cdr3_nt
TRBJ2-1,NA,TRBV5-4,NA,CASTRESDEQFF,TGTGCCAGCACGAGGGAAAGCGATGAGCAGTTCTTC
TRBJ2-3,TRBD2,TRBV4-1,NA,CASSHGDRGRGGNTDTQYF,TGCGCCAGCAGCCACGGGGACCGTGGGCGGGGGGGAAACACAGATACGCAGTATTTT
TRBJ2-5,TRBD1,TRBV3-1/TRBV3-2,many,CASSHRGQGEETQYF,TGTGCCAGCAGCCACAGGGGACAGGGCGAAGAGACCCAGTACTTC
TRBJ1-5,TRBD1,TRBV19,NA,CAPPREGACQPQHF,TGTGCCCCCCCCCGGGAGGGGGCTTGTCAGCCCCAGCATTTT
TRBJ1-5,NA,TRBV7-8,NA,CASSSYGNSNQPQHF,TGTGCCAGCAGCTCCTACGGGAATAGCAATCAGCCCCAGCATTTT
TRBJ2-3,NA,TRBV5-1,NA,CASSLKSGTDTQYF,TGCGCCAGCAGCTTGAAGTCGGGCACAGATACGCAGTATTTT
TRBJ2-3,TRBD2,TRBV5-1,NA,CASQIAGGQGDTQYF,TGCGCCAGCCAAATAGCGGGGGGGCAAGGAGATACGCAGTATTTT
TRBJ2-7,NA,TRBV6-5,few,CASTPNTGEQYF,TGTGCCAGCACCCCTAATACAGGCGAGCAGTACTTC
TRBJ1-1,TRBD1,TRBV19,NA,CASSTRQGNTEAFF,TGTGCCAGTAGTACTAGACAGGGGAACACTGAAGCTTTCTTT
TRBJ1-6,NA,TRBV7-8,NA,CASSPLENSPLHF,TGTGCCAGCAGCCCCCTGGAGAATTCACCCCTCCACTTT
TRBJ2-7,TRBD1,TRBV7-9,NA,CASSLIGTAHEQYF,TGTGCCAGCAGCTTGATAGGGACAGCACACGAGCAGTACTTC
TRBJ1-1,NA,TRBV4-2,NA,CASSQGGDSEAFF,TGTGCCAGCAGCCAAGGGGGCGACTCTGAAGCTTTCTTT
TRBJ1-1,NA,TRBV5-1,few,CASSSQGGATEAFF,TGCGCCAGCAGCTCCCAGGGTGGGGCTACTGAAGCTTTCTTT
TRBJ2-2,NA,TRBV6-5,NA,CASSLSNTGELFF,TGTGCCAGCAGTTTATCTAACACCGGGGAGCTGTTTTTT
TRBJ1-6,NA,TRBV11-2,NA,CASSLGMGPYNSPLHF,TGTGCCAGCAGCTTAGGAATGGGCCCTTATAATTCACCCCTCCACTTT
TRBJ1-1,NA,TRBV15,NA,CATSRVPQWLNTEAFF,TGTGCCACCAGCAGAGTTCCCCAGTGGTTGAACACTGAAGCTTTCTTT
TRBJ1-6,NA,TRBV4-1,NA,CASSHGREYSPLHF,TGCGCCAGCAGCCACGGCAGGGAATATTCACCCCTCCACTTT
TRBJ1-2,NA,TRBV29-1,NA,CSVEDAGWVYGYTF,TGCAGCGTTGAAGATGCCGGGTGGGTCTATGGCTACACCTTC
TRBJ2-7,TRBD1,TRBV2,NA,CAARGTGGYEQYF,TGTGCCGCGCGCGGGACAGGGGGCTACGAGCAGTACTTC
TRBJ1-6,NA,TRBV6-5,NA,CASSYSSRGNSPLHF,TGTGCCAGCAGTTACTCGAGCAGGGGCAATTCACCCCTCCACTTT
TRBJ1-4,NA,TRBV7-9,NA,CASSPTSEKLFF,TGTGCCAGCAGCCCGACTAGTGAAAAACTGTTTTTT
TRBJ1-4,NA,TRBV30,NA,CAWNPGLSEKLFF,TGTGCCTGGAACCCGGGACTAAGTGAAAAACTGTTTTTT
TRBJ2-7,TRBD1,TRBV6-1,NA,CASSETGTGGYEQYF,TGTGCCAGCAGTGAGACGGGGACAGGGGGCTACGAGCAGTACTTC
TRBJ1-2,NA,TRBV19,NA,CASSPGQIYGYTF,TGTGCCAGTAGCCCAGGCCAAATCTATGGCTACACCTTC
TRBJ2-1,TRBD2,TRBV3-1/TRBV3-2,NA,CASSQYGGSSYNEQFF,TGTGCCAGCAGCCAATACGGGGGGAGCTCCTACAATGAGCAGTTCTTC
TRBJ1-4,NA,TRBV4-2,NA,CASSRGREEKLFF,TGTGCCAGCAGCCGGGGAAGGGAGGAAAAACTGTTTTTT
TRBJ2-7,NA,TRBV7-6,NA,CASSLAEVSYEQYF,TGTGCCAGCAGCTTAGCGGAGGTCTCCTACGAGCAGTACTTC
TRBJ1-3,NA,TRBV2,once,CASGRGVQAGNTIYF,TGTGCCAGCGGGAGGGGGGTACAGGCTGGAAACACCATATATTTT
TRBJ1-2,NA,TRBV28,NA,CASSQDSDYGYTF,TGTGCCAGCAGCCAGGACAGCGACTATGGCTACACCTTC
TRBJ2-3,NA,TRBV19,NA,CASSTWTVADTQYF,TGTGCCAGTAGTACCTGGACAGTTGCAGATACGCAGTATTTT
TRBJ2-7,NA,TRBV7-7,NA,CAISNYLGDEQYF,TGTGCCATCTCGAATTACCTAGGGGACGAGCAGTACTTC
TRBJ1-1,NA,TRBV28,NA,CASSLGQIEAFF,TGTGCCAGCAGTTTAGGGCAGATTGAAGCTTTCTTT
TRBJ2-7,TRBD1,TRBV5-4,NA,CASSPETGRSSYEQYF,TGTGCCAGCAGCCCGGAGACAGGGCGATCCTCCTACGAGCAGTACTTC
TRBJ1-3,TRBD1,TRBV5-6,NA,CASSLPQGAPGNTIYF,TGTGCCAGCAGCTTGCCTCAGGGGGCGCCTGGAAACACCATATATTTT
TRBJ1-6,NA,TRBV30,NA,CASKGGDNSPLHF,TGTGCCTCAAAAGGGGGGGACAATTCACCCCTCCACTTT
TRBJ2-3,TRBD1,TRBV27,NA,CASSLRQGMGNQPQYF,TGTGCCAGCAGTTTACGACAGGGGATGGGCAATCAGCCCCAGTATTTT
TRBJ2-3,TRBD2,TRBV4-2,NA,CASSQEASGGFTDTQYF,TGTGCCAGCAGCCAAGAGGCTAGCGGGGGCTTCACAGATACGCAGTATTTT
TRBJ1-4,TRBD1,TRBV5-3,few,CARVRSGTGNEKLFF,TGTGCCAGAGTGCGTTCCGGGACAGGCAATGAAAAACTGTTTTTT
TRBJ2-7,TRBD1,TRBV5-4,few,CASRRGQGEQYF,TGTGCCAGCAGGCGTGGACAGGGCGAGCAGTACTTC
TRBJ1-3,TRBD1,TRBV5-6,NA,CASSLVRRGTRDSGNTIYF,TGTGCCAGCAGCTTGGTTCGCAGGGGGACCAGGGACTCTGGAAACACCATATATTTT
TRBJ1-6,NA,TRBV5-1,NA,CASSRGENSPLHF,TGCGCCAGCAGCCGGGGTGAAAATTCACCCCTCCACTTT
TRBJ2-3,TRBD2,TRBV28,NA,CASSASGGKDTQYF,TGTGCCAGCAGTGCTAGCGGGGGAAAGGATACGCAGTATTTT
TRBJ2-2,NA,TRBV12-3/TRBV12-4,NA,CASSRDNGELFF,TGTGCCAGCAGTCGGGACAACGGGGAGCTGTTTTTT
TRBJ2-7,TRBD1,TRBV30,NA,CAWSGGQEQYF,TGTGCCTGGAGTGGGGGACAGGAGCAGTACTTC
TRBJ2-2,TRBD1,TRBV6-6,NA,CASAQGVNTGELFF,TGTGCCAGCGCCCAGGGGGTGAACACCGGGGAGCTGTTTTTT
TRBJ1-3,TRBD1,TRBV7-9,few,CASRTGQISGNTIYF,TGTGCCAGCCGAACGGGACAGATCTCTGGAAACACCATATATTTT
TRBJ1-5,NA,TRBV6-1,once,CASSEGQINQPQHF,TGTGCCAGCAGTGAAGGTCAGATCAATCAGCCCCAGCATTTT
TRBJ2-1,NA,TRBV19,NA,CASSIGGQLNEQFF,TGTGCCAGTAGTATAGGGGGGCAGTTGAATGAGCAGTTCTTC
TRBJ2-2,TRBD2,TRBV11-2,NA,CASSRGTRTGELFF,TGTGCCAGCAGCCGCGGGACTAGGACCGGGGAGCTGTTTTTT